This is a list of T cell receptor beta chains from one sample in a study of T-cell memory formation after mild COVID-19. One entry per CDR3 protein, called by TCRdb with MiXCR from the 5' RACE reads. This sample yields a few hundred thousand distinct CDR3 sequences, of which about 16% are seen a single time; about 20% belongs to the top ten. Sequencing was done on a sample of PBMCs or a T cell subset sorted from them (not recorded which). The origin of the receptors is a man aged 18 to 29 who had mild COVID-19 (a few samples of this study predate the infection). Cell type and time point are not known. Each CDR3 is given with its conserved first and last residue. The D gene is left open where the match is weak. Not every row has a clone size; where given, it reads once, few, many or a size class.

v_call,clone_size,j_call,d_call,cdr3_aa,cdr3_nt
TRBV5-4,NA,TRBJ2-2,NA,CASSFFFGTGELFF,TGTGCCAGCAGCTTTTTTTTCGGGACCGGGGAGCTGTTTTTT
TRBV4-2,few,TRBJ2-3,NA,CASSQKKGSTDTQYF,TGTGCCAGCAGCCAGAAAAAGGGCAGCACAGATACGCAGTATTTT
TRBV6-5,NA,TRBJ2-1,NA,CASSYSNPGPSSYNEQFF,TGTGCCAGCAGTTACTCGAATCCGGGGCCGAGCTCCTACAATGAGCAGTTCTTC
TRBV7-2,few,TRBJ2-3,TRBD2,CASSLSGGLTDTQYF,TGTGCCAGCAGTCTGTCGGGGGGACTCACAGATACGCAGTATTTT
TRBV4-2,NA,TRBJ2-2,NA,CASSQSPGELFF,TGTGCCAGCAGCCAGTCCCCCGGGGAGCTGTTTTTT
TRBV7-2,few,TRBJ2-1,TRBD2,CASTKQGLAENEQFF,TGTGCCAGCACCAAACAGGGACTAGCGGAGAATGAGCAGTTCTTC
TRBV14,few,TRBJ1-3,NA,CASSLGADRFFSGNTIYF,TGTGCCAGCAGCCTGGGGGCGGACAGATTTTTCTCTGGAAACACCATATATTTT
TRBV4-3,NA,TRBJ2-5,NA,CASSQDGRWTQYF,TGCGCCAGCAGCCAAGATGGGCGCTGGACCCAGTACTTC
TRBV5-4,NA,TRBJ2-3,TRBD1,CASTTTGATDTQYF,TGTGCCAGCACCACAACAGGGGCCACAGATACGCAGTATTTT
TRBV6-2/TRBV6-3,NA,TRBJ2-1,TRBD2,CASSYPSQRGGEYNELFF,TGTGCCAGCAGTTACCCAAGCCAGCGGGGAGGGGAGTACAATGAGCTGTTCTTC
TRBV18,few,TRBJ2-7,TRBD2,CASSPASGPYEQYF,TGTGCCAGCTCACCCGCTAGCGGGCCCTACGAGCAGTACTTC
TRBV6-5,NA,TRBJ2-3,TRBD2,CASSPRGAGALFTDTQYF,TGTGCCAGCAGTCCGCGGGGAGCGGGGGCCCTGTTCACAGATACGCAGTATTTT
TRBV4-3,NA,TRBJ2-2,TRBD2,CASSRLLAGTSGGAITGELFF,TGCGCCAGCAGCCGCCTACTCGCCGGGACTAGCGGGGGGGCGATCACCGGGGAGCTGTTTTTT
TRBV20-1,few,TRBJ2-7,NA,CSAKGRWEQYF,TGCAGTGCTAAGGGACGTTGGGAGCAGTACTTC
TRBV6-2/TRBV6-3,few,TRBJ2-5,NA,CASSYSPSSSRGEGTQYF,TGTGCCAGCAGTTACTCTCCCTCGTCCAGCCGGGGCGAGGGGACCCAGTACTTC
TRBV2,NA,TRBJ2-7,TRBD1,CASGGRGSSYEQYF,TGTGCCAGTGGGGGCAGGGGGAGCTCCTACGAGCAGTACTTC
TRBV5-1,few,TRBJ1-1,NA,CASSLEVGGAIHTEAFF,TGCGCCAGCAGCTTGGAGGTCGGGGGAGCGATCCACACTGAAGCTTTCTTT
TRBV10-3,NA,TRBJ2-2,TRBD1,CATLRDRRVTGELFF,TGTGCCACCCTACGGGACAGAAGAGTTACCGGGGAGCTGTTTTTT
TRBV20-1,NA,TRBJ1-6,TRBD1,CSASYRGRSYNSPLHF,TGCAGTGCTAGTTACAGGGGGCGCTCCTATAATTCACCCCTCCACTTT
TRBV5-1,NA,TRBJ2-2,TRBD2,CASSRPVAGHTGELFF,TGCGCCAGCAGCCGCCCAGTAGCGGGGCACACCGGGGAGCTGTTTTTT
TRBV20-1,NA,TRBJ2-3,NA,CSAPLAGRSTDTQYF,TGCAGTGCTCCTCTCGCGGGCCGTAGCACAGATACGCAGTATTTT
TRBV5-1,few,TRBJ2-5,NA,CASSTTSWETQYF,TGCGCCAGCAGCACGACTTCGTGGGAGACCCAGTACTTC